This TCR beta chain was profiled in a study of blood T cell repertoires in COVID-19. V was pared by 3 bases and J by 2 bases, with 14 bases between. The CDR3 runs to 15 residues. The germline gives CDR1 SGHAT, CDR2 FQNNGV. In the original workflow: For nucleated cells, counts were estimated from reference gene primer amplification. Only in-frame clones appear in the TCRdb table, and some are missing; sequencing was by immunoSEQ multiplex PCR. That table supplies the V and J calls and clone size; D and trimming were determined from the DNA. Of about 120,000 clones in the sample, about four fifths were seen once.

Sample: peripheral blood. The chain joins TRBV11-2 to TRBJ2-7, with D perhaps matching TRBD1 (6 bases). The TCR comes from a human donor in a cohort sampled during active COVID-19. The CDR3: CASSLAVGQTYEQYF. The CDR3 nucleotides are TGTGCCAGCAGCTTGGCGGTGGGACAAACCTACGAGCAGTACTTC.